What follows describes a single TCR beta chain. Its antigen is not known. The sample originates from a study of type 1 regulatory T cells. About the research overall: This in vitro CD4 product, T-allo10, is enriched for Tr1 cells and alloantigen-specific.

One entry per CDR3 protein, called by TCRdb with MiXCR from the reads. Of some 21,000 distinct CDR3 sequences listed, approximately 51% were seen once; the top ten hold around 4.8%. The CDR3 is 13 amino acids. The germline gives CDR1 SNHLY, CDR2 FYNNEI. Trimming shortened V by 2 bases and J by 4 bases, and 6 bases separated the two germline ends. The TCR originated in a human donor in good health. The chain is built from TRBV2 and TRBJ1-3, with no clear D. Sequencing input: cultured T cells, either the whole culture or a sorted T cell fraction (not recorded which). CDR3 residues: CASSESSGNTIYF. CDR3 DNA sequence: TGTGCCAGCAGTGAATCCAGCGGAAACACCATATATTTT.